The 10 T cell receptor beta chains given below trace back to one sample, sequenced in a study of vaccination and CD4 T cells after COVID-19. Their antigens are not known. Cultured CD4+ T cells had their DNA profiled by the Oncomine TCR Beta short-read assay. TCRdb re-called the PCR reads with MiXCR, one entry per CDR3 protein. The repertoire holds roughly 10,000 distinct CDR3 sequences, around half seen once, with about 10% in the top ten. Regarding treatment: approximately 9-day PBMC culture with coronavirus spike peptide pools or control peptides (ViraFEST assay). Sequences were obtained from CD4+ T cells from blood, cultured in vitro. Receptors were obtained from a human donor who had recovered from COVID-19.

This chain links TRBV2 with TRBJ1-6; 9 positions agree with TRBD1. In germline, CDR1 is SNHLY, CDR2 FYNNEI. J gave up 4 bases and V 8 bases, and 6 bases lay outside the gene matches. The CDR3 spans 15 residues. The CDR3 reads CASGDRDFYNSPLHF. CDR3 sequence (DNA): TGTGCCAGCGGGGACAGGGACTTTTATAATTCACCCCTCCACTTT.

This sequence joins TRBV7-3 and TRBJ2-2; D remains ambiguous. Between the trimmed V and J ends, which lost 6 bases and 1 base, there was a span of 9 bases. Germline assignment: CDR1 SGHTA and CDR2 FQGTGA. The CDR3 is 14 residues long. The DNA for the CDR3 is TGTGCCAGCAGACCTGACCGGAACACCGGGGAGCTGTTTTTT. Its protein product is CASRPDRNTGELFF.

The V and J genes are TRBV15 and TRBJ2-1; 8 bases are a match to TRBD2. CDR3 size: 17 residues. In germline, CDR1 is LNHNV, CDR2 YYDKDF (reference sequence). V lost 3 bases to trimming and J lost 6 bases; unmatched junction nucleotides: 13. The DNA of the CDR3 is TGTGCCACCAGCAGCTTAGCGGGGAGGGGCCCGGGCAATGAGCAGTTCTTC. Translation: CATSSLAGRGPGNEQFF.

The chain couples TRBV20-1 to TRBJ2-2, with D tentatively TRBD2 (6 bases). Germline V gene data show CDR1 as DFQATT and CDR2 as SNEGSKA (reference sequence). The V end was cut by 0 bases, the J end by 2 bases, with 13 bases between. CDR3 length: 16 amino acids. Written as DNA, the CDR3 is TGCAGTGCTAGAGAAGCGGGCGGGGCAAACACCGGGGAGCTGTTTTTT. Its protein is CSAREAGGANTGELFF.

The CDR3: CAINQDPADTQYF. The CDR3 DNA reads as TGTGCCATCAACCAGGACCCGGCAGATACGCAGTATTTT. V is TRBV10-3 and J is TRBJ2-3; D remains unclear. Germline V gives CDR1 ENHRY, CDR2 SYGVKD. This CDR3 spans 13 amino acids. V dropped 7 bases and J dropped 4 bases, with 12 bases sitting between them.

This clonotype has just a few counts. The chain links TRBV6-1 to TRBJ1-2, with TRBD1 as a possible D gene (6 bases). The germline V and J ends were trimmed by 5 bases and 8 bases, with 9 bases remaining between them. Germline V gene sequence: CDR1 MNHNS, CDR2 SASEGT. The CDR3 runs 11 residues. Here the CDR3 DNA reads TGTGCCAGCAGTCCGGGGGGCGGCTACACCTTC. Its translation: CASSPGGGYTF.

The CDR3 DNA sequence: TGTGCCACCCAAAAAAGGACAGGATATTACGAGCAGTACTTC. Protein: CATQKRTGYYEQYF. The chain joins TRBV15 to TRBJ2-7; 7 bases map to TRBD1. CDR3 length: 14 residues. Per germline, CDR1 LNHNV and CDR2 YYDKDF (reference sequence). V trimming: 8 bases; J trimming: 4 bases; junction bases outside the gene matches: 11.

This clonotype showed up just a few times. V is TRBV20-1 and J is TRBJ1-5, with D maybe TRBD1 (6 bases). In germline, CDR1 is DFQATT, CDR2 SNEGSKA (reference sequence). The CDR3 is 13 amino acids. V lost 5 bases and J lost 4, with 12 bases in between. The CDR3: CSALQGGNQPQHF. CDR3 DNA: TGCAGTGCTCTACAGGGCGGGAATCAGCCCCAGCATTTT.

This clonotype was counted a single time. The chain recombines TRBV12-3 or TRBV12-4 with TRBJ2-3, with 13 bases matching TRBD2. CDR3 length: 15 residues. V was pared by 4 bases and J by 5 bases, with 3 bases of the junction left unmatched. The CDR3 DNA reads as TGTGCCAGCAGTTCACTAGCGGGAGGGGGAGATACGCAGTATTTT. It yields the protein CASSSLAGGGDTQYF.

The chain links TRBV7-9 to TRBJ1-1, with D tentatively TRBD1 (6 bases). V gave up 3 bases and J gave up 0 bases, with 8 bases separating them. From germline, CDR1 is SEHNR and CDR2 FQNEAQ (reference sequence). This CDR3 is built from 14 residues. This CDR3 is CASSLGALNTEAFF. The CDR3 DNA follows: TGTGCCAGCAGCTTGGGGGCCTTGAACACTGAAGCTTTCTTT.